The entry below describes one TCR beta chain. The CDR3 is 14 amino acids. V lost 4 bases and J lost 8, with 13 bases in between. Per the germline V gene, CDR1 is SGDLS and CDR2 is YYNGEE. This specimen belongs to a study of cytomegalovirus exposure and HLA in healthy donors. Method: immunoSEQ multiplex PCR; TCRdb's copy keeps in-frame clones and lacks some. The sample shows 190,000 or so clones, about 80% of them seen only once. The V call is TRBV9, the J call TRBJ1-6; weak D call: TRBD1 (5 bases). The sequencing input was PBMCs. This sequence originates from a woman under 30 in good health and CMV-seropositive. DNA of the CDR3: TGTGCCAGCAGCCCGTCGGACATCTATTCACCCCTCCACTTT. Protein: CASSPSDIYSPLHF.